Listed here are 27 T cell receptor beta chains from one sample, sequenced in a study of blood T cells in healthy people across ages. The second PCR ran about 7 to 12 cycles with a sample-barcoded 5' primer and J-beta primers. TCRdb re-called the 5' RACE reads through MiXCR, storing one row per CDR3 protein. The table includes hundreds of thousands of distinct CDR3 sequences, less than 35% detected once. The sequencing input was blood. The receptors here all came from a woman of 80 years or more in good health.

This clonotype came up a few times. A much more abundant neighbour one base away suggests this may be a read error. The chain recombines TRBV6-2 or TRBV6-3 with TRBJ2-7, with D perhaps matching TRBD2 (5 bases). The CDR3 has 14 residues. Germline CDR1 and CDR2: MNHEY and SVGEGT. V was trimmed by 2 bases and J by 3 bases, leaving 11 bases between them. This chain's CDR3 is CASSYGGPGYEQYF. CDR3 sequence (DNA): TGTGCCAGCAGTTACGGCGGGCCCGGCTACGAGCAGTACTTC.

The chain employs TRBV11-2 and TRBJ1-2; unclear D gene. Trimming removed 4 bases from V and 4 bases from J, with 22 bases in between. Looked up from germline, CDR1 is SGHAT and CDR2 is FQNNGV. The length of the CDR3 is 17 residues. The CDR3 DNA is TGTGCCAGCAGCTACGACAATCGTCAAACCCCCTTCTATGGCTACACCTTC. Its protein product is CASSYDNRQTPFYGYTF.

In its sample, this clonotype was seen many times. V and J are TRBV3-1 and TRBJ2-7, with D uncertain. The CDR3 sequence is 13 residues long. The germline V gene encodes CDR1 LGHDT and CDR2 YNNKEL (reference sequence). Deletions cut 0 bases from V and 6 bases from J, with 9 bases between. This CDR3 reads CASSQDRTGEQYF. The CDR3 coding sequence is TGTGCCAGCAGCCAAGATCGAACCGGCGAGCAGTACTTC.

This clonotype was recorded at least ten times. The chain recombines TRBV20-1 with TRBJ2-1; D is possibly TRBD1 (6 bases). The CDR3 is 13 amino acids. Per germline, CDR1 DFQATT and CDR2 SNEGSKA (reference sequence). Trimming shortened V by 8 bases and J by 3 bases, and 14 bases separated the two germline ends. CDR3 sequence reads: CSTEEDSYNEQFF. The CDR3 DNA is TGCAGTACCGAGGAGGACAGCTACAATGAGCAGTTCTTC.

This clonotype showed up just once. Germline and junction disagree at one end, which may indicate a read error. J is TRBJ2-3 and V is TRBV5-1, with TRBD2 as a possible D gene (6 bases). The germline V gene has CDR1 SGHRS and CDR2 YFSETQ. This CDR3 has 13 amino acids. This CDR3 reads CASSTDGGDTLYF. DNA of the CDR3: TGCGCCAGCAGCACGGACGGGGGAGATACGCTGTATTTT.

This clonotype was seen more than once but under ten times. The genes are TRBV20-1 and TRBJ2-1, with 14 bases that match TRBD2. V lost 6 bases and J lost 7; bases outside the gene matches: 11. The CDR3 runs to 16 residues. Germline lookup yields CDR1 DFQATT and CDR2 SNEGSKA (reference sequence). Here the CDR3 DNA reads TGCAGTGCCCTCGGACTAGCGGGGGGTTCTTTTAATGAGCAGTTCTTC. Its protein product is CSALGLAGGSFNEQFF.

Many counts were recorded for this clonotype. This chain links TRBV4-2 with TRBJ1-5, with no clear D. Per germline, CDR1 LGHNA and CDR2 YNFKEQ. There are 15 residues in the CDR3. V lost 1 base and J 7 bases, leaving 14 bases between the germline ends. In DNA form, the CDR3 reads TGTGCCAGCAGCCAAGGTCCCCAGACCCCCCAGCCCCAGCATTTT. Residues: CASSQGPQTPQPQHF.

This clonotype was picked up a small number of times. This sequence joins TRBV2 and TRBJ1-2, with 9 nucleotides matching TRBD1. Germline trimming cut 6 bases from V and 8 bases from J; bases unmatched to any gene: 13. The CDR3 is made up of 15 amino acids. Germline V gives CDR1 SNHLY, CDR2 FYNNEI. The CDR3, as DNA: TGTGCCAGCAGCCCTATGGGACAGGGAGTCGGAGGCTACACCTTC. It specifies CASSPMGQGVGGYTF.

The chain combines TRBV6-2 or TRBV6-3 with TRBJ2-7; D may be TRBD1 or TRBD2 (6 bases each). The CDR3 contains 16 residues. Germline V gene data show CDR1 as MNHEY and CDR2 as SVGEGT. Trimming removed 5 bases at V and 7 bases at J, with 24 bases between. CDR3 sequence (DNA): TGTGCCAGCAGTCGCCAAGGGGGGCGAGGAAACAATGAGCAGTACTTC. Residues: CASSRQGGRGNNEQYF.

In this sample, this clonotype turned up once. The CDR3 carries no conserved terminal phenylalanine or tryptophan, so it likely arises from a read error. The chain combines TRBV5-1 with TRBJ2-5, with no clear D. This CDR3 spans 14 amino acids. CDR1 and CDR2 from the germline V gene are SGHRS and YFSETQ. Trimming took off 0 bases at V and 2 bases at J, with 8 bases between the two ends. CDR3 sequence: CASSLAGRQETQYL. The CDR3, as DNA: TGCGCCAGCAGCTTGGCCGGCAGGCAAGAGACCCAGTACTTA.

This clonotype was counted only a few times. V is TRBV20-1 and J is TRBJ1-2, with 9 bases lining up with TRBD1. The CDR3 runs to 21 residues. Trimming cost V 5 bases and J 5 bases; bases outside gene matches: 30. Germline V gene sequence: CDR1 DFQATT, CDR2 SNEGSKA (reference sequence). The CDR3 spells CSAVDTLRDRVWSNAGYGYTF. Here the CDR3 DNA reads TGCAGTGCTGTGGATACACTCCGGGACAGGGTATGGTCGAACGCTGGTTATGGCTACACCTTC.

This clonotype has more than one count but fewer than ten. V is TRBV24-1 and J is TRBJ2-3, with TRBD2 identical over 10 bases. V shed 4 bases and J 2 bases; nucleotides not matched to a gene: 11. The CDR3 has 18 amino acids. Germline CDR1 and CDR2: KGHDR and SFDVKD. The CDR3 is CATSDTLASGGDTDTQYF. CDR3 in DNA: TGTGCCACCAGTGACACCCTCGCCAGCGGGGGGGACACAGATACGCAGTATTTT.

In this sample, this clonotype turned up many times. The chain links TRBV7-6 to TRBJ2-7; D is uncertain. With 1 base removed from V and 9 bases from J, the gap between germline ends came to 7 bases. This CDR3 comprises 11 residues. Germline V gene lookup returns CDR1 SGHVS and CDR2 FNYEAQ. The CDR3: CASSLGTRQYF. The CDR3, as DNA: TGTGCCAGCAGCTTAGGGACGAGGCAGTACTTC.

The chain is built from TRBV20-1 and TRBJ2-7, with 10 bases aligning to TRBD1. The V segment lost 5 bases and the J segment 0 bases; nucleotides outside the gene matches: 7. The CDR3 is 15 amino acids. Germline CDR1 DFQATT, CDR2 SNEGSKA (reference sequence). The CDR3 DNA reads TGCAGTGCTGAGACCGGGACAGGGGCCTCCTACGAGCAGTACTTC. It yields the protein CSAETGTGASYEQYF.

About this clonotype: Being one base from a much bigger clone, this may be a read error. The genes are TRBV14 and TRBJ2-5; 9 bases align to TRBD1. With V trimmed by 2 bases and J by 12 bases, 13 bases remained unmatched. The germline V gene encodes CDR1 SGHDN and CDR2 FVKESK. The CDR3 sequence is 15 residues long. The CDR3 is CASSQTTGGKGLEYF. For the CDR3, the DNA is TGTGCCAGCAGCCAAACGACAGGGGGGAAGGGTCTGGAGTACTTC.

J is TRBJ1-2 and V is TRBV30, with D perhaps TRBD1 (5 bases). V was cut by 0 bases and J by 7 bases, with 15 bases left in between. Germline V gives CDR1 GTSNPN, CDR2 SVGIG (reference sequence). The CDR3 loop spans 14 amino acids. CDR3 DNA sequence: TGTGCCTGGAGTGTAAGCGGGGGACTTTTTGGCTACACCTTC. Its protein is CAWSVSGGLFGYTF.

This clonotype was counted ten times or more. V usage is TRBV7-9 and J usage is TRBJ2-3; D is unresolved. This CDR3 is 17 amino acids long. The V gene lost 5 bases and the J gene lost 0 bases, with 18 bases spanning the gap. CDR1 is SEHNR and CDR2 is FQNEAQ in the germline V gene (reference sequence). The CDR3 DNA follows: TGTGCCAGCAGCCCGCCCTGGGGTAGGGCTAGCACAGATACGCAGTATTTT. This translates into CASSPPWGRASTDTQYF. The complete variable domain, with remaining parts taken from reference TRBV7-9 and TRBJ2-3, reads DTGVSQNPRHKITKRGQNVTFRCDPISEHNRLYWYRQTLGQGPEFLTYFQNEAQLEKSRLLSDRFSAERPKGSFSTLEIQRTEQGDSAMYLCASSPPWGRASTDTQYFGPGTRLTVL.

Ten or more counts support this clonotype. V and J are TRBV10-3 and TRBJ2-1; 9 bases map to TRBD1. V was pared by 7 bases and J by 2 bases, with 3 bases of the junction left unmatched. Per germline, CDR1 ENHRY and CDR2 SYGVKD. The CDR3 has 14 amino acids. The DNA of the CDR3 is TGTGCCATCACCGGGACAGGGACCTACAATGAGCAGTTCTTC. As protein: CAITGTGTYNEQFF.

This clonotype was observed a handful of times. This chain joins TRBV2 and TRBJ2-7; a possible D gene is TRBD1 (5 bases). CDR3 length: 13 residues. Trimming took off 6 bases at V and 2 bases at J, with 11 bases between the two ends. Germline V gene data show CDR1 as SNHLY and CDR2 as FYNNEI. The CDR3 sequence: CASRVDSTYEQYF. CDR3 DNA: TGTGCCAGCAGGGTCGACAGCACCTACGAGCAGTACTTC.

Worth noting for this clonotype: One base away lies a much larger clone, so this may be a sequencing read error. The chain carries TRBV7-9 and TRBJ2-1; D is ambiguous. Germline assignment: CDR1 SEHNR and CDR2 FQNEAQ (reference sequence). This CDR3 has 13 amino acids. The V end lost 5 bases, the J end lost 12 bases, and 17 bases lay between the germline ends. CDR3 nucleotides: TGTGCCAGCAGCCCGTTTTCCGGGTATGTGCAGTTCTTC. Protein: CASSPFSGYVQFF.

This clonotype was counted ten times or more. The chain joins TRBV7-9 to TRBJ1-1; D unclear. The CDR3 runs 12 residues. The germline V gene has CDR1 SEHNR and CDR2 FQNEAQ (reference sequence). V lost 5 bases to trimming and J lost 7 bases, with 11 bases between them. Here the CDR3 reads CASSPAGGEAFF. In DNA, the CDR3 is TGTGCCAGCAGCCCGGCGGGCGGTGAAGCTTTCTTT.

This clonotype was recorded at least ten times. The V gene is TRBV7-2, the J gene TRBJ1-2, with D unresolved. This CDR3 has 15 amino acids. Trimming removed 1 base at V and 0 bases at J, with 9 bases between. Germline V gene data show CDR1 as SGHTA and CDR2 as FQGNSA. CDR3 sequence: CASSLDTASNYGYTF. The CDR3 coding sequence is TGTGCCAGCAGCTTAGATACGGCCTCTAACTATGGCTACACCTTC.

CDR3 in DNA: TGTGCCAGCAGGCGAAGGGCTAGCGGGGGCCCAAGGGGGAACATTCAGTACTTC. Its translation: CASRRRASGGPRGNIQYF. This chain joins TRBV5-6 and TRBJ2-4; 10 bases are a match to TRBD2. V lost 5 bases, J lost 7 bases, and 18 bases stayed unmatched. The CDR3 is 18 residues long. Germline CDR1 reads SGHDT; CDR2 reads YYEEEE.

This clonotype was recorded many times. The V and J genes are TRBV6-9 and TRBJ2-7; tentatively, D is TRBD1 (6 bases). Looked up from germline, CDR1 is MNHGY and CDR2 is SVAAGI. V lost 6 bases and J 3 bases, leaving 18 bases between the germline ends. This CDR3 contains 15 residues. This chain's CDR3 is CASSPPTGYYYEQYF. The CDR3 nucleotides are TGTGCCAGCAGCCCTCCCACAGGGTACTACTACGAGCAGTACTTC.

The genes are TRBV28 and TRBJ1-5, with D hard to call. Trimming cost V 6 bases and J 3 bases, with 9 bases left between them. Germline lookup yields CDR1 MDHEN and CDR2 SYDVKM. The CDR3 is 13 residues long. The DNA for the CDR3 is TGTGCCAGCAGGGTCGGCTTCAATCAGCCCCAGCATTTT. This sequence encodes CASRVGFNQPQHF.

The sample holds one count of this clonotype. The rearrangement joins TRBV20-1 to TRBJ2-7, with a tentative D call TRBD2 (5 bases). The V gene's germline CDR1 is DFQATT and CDR2 SNEGSKA (reference sequence). V was clipped by 6 bases and J by 2 bases, with 14 bases between them. The CDR3 runs 13 residues. For the CDR3, the DNA is TGCAGTGCAAAGACTACTCAGCCCTACGAGCAGTACTTC. This gives the protein CSAKTTQPYEQYF.

This clonotype was observed a handful of times. A read error may account for a junction end that differs from germline. The chain combines TRBV20-1 with TRBJ2-4, with D uncertain. The CDR3 contains 15 residues. From germline, CDR1 is DFQATT and CDR2 SNEGSKA (reference sequence). The CDR3 DNA is TGCGGTGCTCCTAACAGACGATTGGCCAAAAACATTCAGTACTTC. The encoded protein is CGAPNRRLAKNIQYF.